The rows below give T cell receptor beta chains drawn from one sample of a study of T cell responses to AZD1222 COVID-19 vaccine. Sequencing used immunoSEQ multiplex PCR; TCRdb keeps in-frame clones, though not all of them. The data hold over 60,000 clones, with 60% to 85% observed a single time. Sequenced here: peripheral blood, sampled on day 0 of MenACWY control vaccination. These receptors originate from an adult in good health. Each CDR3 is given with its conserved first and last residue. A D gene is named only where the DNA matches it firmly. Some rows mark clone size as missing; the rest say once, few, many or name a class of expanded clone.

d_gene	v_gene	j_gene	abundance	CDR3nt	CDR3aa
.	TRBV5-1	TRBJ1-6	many	TGCGCCAGCAGCTTGGGGGGGGAAAATTCACCCCTCCACTTT	CASSLGGENSPLHF
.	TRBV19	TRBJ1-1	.	TGTGCCAGTAGTAGTCTAAAGAACACTGAAGCTTTCTTT	CASSSLKNTEAFF
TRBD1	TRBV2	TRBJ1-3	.	TGTGCCAGCAGGATGTTTTGGGACAGGGAAGATGGAAACACCATATATTTT	CASRMFWDREDGNTIYF
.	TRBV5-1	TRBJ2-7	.	TGCGCCAGCAGTGAACAGGGCTACGAGCAGTACTTC	CASSEQGYEQYF
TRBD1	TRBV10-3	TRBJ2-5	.	TGTGCCATCAGTGAGGGGACAGGGCAAGAGACCCAGTACTTC	CAISEGTGQETQYF
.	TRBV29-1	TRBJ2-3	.	TGCAGCGTCGTTCAGGGAGTGGATACGCAGTATTTT	CSVVQGVDTQYF
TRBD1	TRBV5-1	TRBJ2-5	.	TGCGCCAGCAGCTGGACAGGGACGGGACAAGAGACCCAGTACTTC	CASSWTGTGQETQYF
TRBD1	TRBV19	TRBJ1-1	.	TGTGCCAGTAGTAACGACAGGGGGCGGACTGAAGCTTTCTTT	CASSNDRGRTEAFF
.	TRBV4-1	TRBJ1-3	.	TGCGCCAGCAGCCAAGATCGGTTGGTCTCTGGAAACACCATATATTTT	CASSQDRLVSGNTIYF
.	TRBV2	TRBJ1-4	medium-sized	TGTGCCAGCAGAGAAGGGCCGACTGAAAAACTGTTTTTT	CASREGPTEKLFF
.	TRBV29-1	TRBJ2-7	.	TGCAGCGTTGAACTCATAACTGGGGGTGCTCCTGGCGAGCAGTACTTC	CSVELITGGAPGEQYF
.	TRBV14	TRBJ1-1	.	TGTGCCAGCAGCCCTGGGCTGGAGAACACTGAAGCTTTCTTT	CASSPGLENTEAFF
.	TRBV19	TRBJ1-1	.	TGTGCCAGTAGTCTCGGTGAAACCCTGGGCACTGAAGCTTTCTTT	CASSLGETLGTEAFF